The clone carrying this TCR beta chain was seen more than once but under ten times. After removal of 2 bases from V and 6 bases from J, the junction contained 8 bases not matched to a gene. Germline V CDR1 and CDR2: SGHRS, YFSETQ. The CDR3 has 15 amino acids. The data originate from a study of blood T cell repertoires in COVID-19. For the study at large: Donors in the United States, Italy and Spain gave samples during acute or convalescent COVID-19.

TCRdb keeps only in-frame clones here, not all; method: immunoSEQ multiplex PCR. The data show 200,000 to 300,000 clones, with 80% to 90% seen just once and about 2% held by the top ten. The chain couples TRBV5-1 to TRBJ1-5; TRBD1 aligns across 7 bases. The receptor was derived from a young man with active or convalescent COVID-19. The sample consisted of peripheral blood. DNA of the CDR3: TGCGCCAGCAGCTTAGACTTAGGGGGCCGTCAGCCCCAGCATTTT. Translating it yields CASSLDLGGRQPQHF.